This T cell receptor beta chain was obtained from a study of blood T cells in healthy people across ages. The use of a sample-barcoded 5' primer and a J-beta primer mix characterized a second PCR of about 7 to 12 cycles. TCRdb re-called the 5' RACE reads with MiXCR, one entry per CDR3 protein. The sample includes around 1,000,000 distinct CDR3 sequences, 20% to 25% of them seen just once. The CDR3 consists of 14 residues. Germline V gene sequence: CDR1 LGHNA, CDR2 YNFKEQ. This clonotype was picked up many times. This sample was also put to use in a study of T cells of mothers and their children. That work contributes: Mothers gave over 9 million TCR beta CDR3 reads each, and children 2.5 million to 3.5 million each.

The sequence came from a girl aged 2 to 9 in good health. The chain combines TRBV4-2 with TRBJ2-5, with 8 positions matching TRBD1. The DNA end is more similar to TRBJ2-1, so the J call may be wrong. Sequenced: blood. CDR3 in DNA: TGTGCCAGCAGCCAAGGGACAGGGTACAATGAGCAGTTCTTC. It translates to CASSQGTGYNEQFF.